The 29 T cell receptor beta chains listed next were all sequenced from one sample in a study of neurological immune-mediated disorders. TCRdb re-analysed the 5' RACE reads in MiXCR, keeping a single row per CDR3 protein. Here the sample spans about 59,000 distinct CDR3 sequences, approximately 3.5% being singletons. The sample consisted of PBMCs. The receptors were sampled from a woman under 40 with multiple sclerosis.

This clonotype was seen repeatedly, ten times or more. V and J are TRBV27 and TRBJ1-5; unclear D gene. This CDR3 is 15 amino acids long. CDR1 and CDR2 from the germline V gene are MNHEY and SMNVEV (reference sequence). V lost 2 bases to trimming and J lost 0 bases, with 8 bases between them. The CDR3 protein is CASSLVAYSNQPQHF. CDR3 in DNA: TGTGCCAGCAGTTTAGTGGCCTATAGCAATCAGCCCCAGCATTTT.

This clonotype was detected ten times or more. This chain links TRBV5-1 with TRBJ1-2, with 7 bases fitting TRBD1. The CDR3 has 14 residues. Unmatched junction bases numbered 5, after V lost 4 bases and J lost 2 bases. The germline V gene has CDR1 SGHRS and CDR2 YFSETQ. In nucleotides, the CDR3 is TGCGCCAGCAGCACCCGACAGGGAAACTATGGCTACACCTTC. Protein: CASSTRQGNYGYTF.

The chain is built from TRBV18 and TRBJ2-1, with D perhaps TRBD2 (6 bases). The ends were cut back, 3 bases at V and 0 bases at J, with 18 bases in the middle. The CDR3 is made up of 18 amino acids. Germline V lookup: CDR1 KGHSH, CDR2 LQKENI. This CDR3 reads CASSPTPSVGSSYNEQFF. In nucleotides, the CDR3 is TGTGCCAGCTCACCCACACCGAGCGTCGGGAGCTCCTACAATGAGCAGTTCTTC.

Many counts were recorded for this clonotype. At one of its ends the junction is not consistent with the germline gene, which may arise from a read error. The rearrangement uses TRBV20-1 and TRBJ2-6; no clear D gene. The CDR3 loop spans 15 amino acids. Germline V gene sequence: CDR1 DFQATT, CDR2 SNEGSKA (reference sequence). CDR3 sequence: CSAREGNSGANVLTF. The CDR3 DNA follows: TGCAGTGCGAGAGAAGGGAACTCTGGGGCCAACGTCCTGACTTTC.

This clonotype was recorded at least ten times. The chain joins TRBV20-1 to TRBJ2-5; tentatively, D is TRBD2 (6 bases). The germline V gene has CDR1 DFQATT and CDR2 SNEGSKA (reference sequence). The ends were cut back, 1 base at V and 9 bases at J, with 18 bases in the middle. This CDR3 is built from 14 residues. The CDR3 region has the DNA TGCAGTGCTAGAGTCTCAACCAACTCGGGGGCCCAGTACTTC. It is translated as CSARVSTNSGAQYF.

This clonotype was recorded a few times. V is TRBV29-1 and J is TRBJ2-7; no firm D call. This CDR3 contains 13 residues. The germline gives CDR1 SQVTM, CDR2 ANQGSEA. Trimming took off 6 bases at V and 7 bases at J, with 19 bases between the two ends. In nucleotides, the CDR3 is TGCAGCGTAAGAAACGCCGGACCTGGGGAGCAGTACTTC. Protein sequence: CSVRNAGPGEQYF.

This clonotype occurred many times. V gene TRBV5-1 combines with J gene TRBJ2-1, with D perhaps being TRBD1 or TRBD2 (5 bases each). CDR1 is SGHRS, CDR2 YFSETQ, per germline. The ends were cut back, 8 bases at V and 6 bases at J, with 12 bases in the middle. CDR3 length: 12 residues. This CDR3 is CARERGSNEQFF. The DNA for the CDR3 is TGCGCCAGGGAGAGGGGCAGCAATGAGCAGTTCTTC.

The chain joins TRBV20-1 to TRBJ2-1, with D uncertain. The germline V gene encodes CDR1 DFQATT and CDR2 SNEGSKA (reference sequence). The CDR3 length is 15 residues. V shed 0 bases and J shed 1 base, with 10 bases lying between them. The CDR3 DNA reads TGCAGTGCTAGAGACCTATTAACGTCCTACAATGAGCAGTTCTTC. Protein: CSARDLLTSYNEQFF.

This clonotype has ten or more counts. The chain joins TRBV29-1 to TRBJ1-1; 7 nucleotides match TRBD1. After removal of 8 bases from V and 1 base from J, the junction contained 13 bases not matched to a gene. CDR3 length: 15 residues. In germline, CDR1 is SQVTM, CDR2 ANQGSEA. The CDR3 DNA reads TGCAGCCCCTACTCGGCAGGGGGAAGGAACACTGAAGCTTTCTTT. This encodes CSPYSAGGRNTEAFF.

This clonotype was detected many times. The J gene is TRBJ1-5, the V gene TRBV5-1; 7 nucleotides agree with TRBD1. Germline assignment: CDR1 SGHRS and CDR2 YFSETQ. V gave up 6 bases and J gave up 4 bases; unmatched junction bases: 10. The CDR3 runs 15 residues. The CDR3 spells CASKEGTVPNQPQHF. The CDR3, as DNA: TGCGCCAGCAAAGAAGGGACAGTACCTAATCAGCCCCAGCATTTT.

Many counts were recorded for this clonotype. The chain recombines TRBV20-1 with TRBJ1-3; D not certain. The V end lost 7 bases, the J end lost 4 bases, and 11 bases lay between the germline ends. CDR1 and CDR2 (germline): DFQATT, SNEGSKA (reference sequence). The CDR3 covers 12 residues. In DNA form, the CDR3 reads TGCAGTGTAGAAGATACAGGAAACACCATATATTTT. Protein: CSVEDTGNTIYF.

In its sample, this clonotype was seen many times. V is TRBV10-3 and J is TRBJ2-7; TRBD2 matches at 11 bases. The CDR3 has 14 amino acids. Germline V gene sequence: CDR1 ENHRY, CDR2 SYGVKD. The junction had 7 bases not matched to a gene; V was cut back by 8 bases and J by 4 bases. In DNA, the CDR3 is TGTGCCATCGCCGCAGGGACTAGCGGATACGAGCAGTACTTC. It specifies CAIAAGTSGYEQYF.

Comments on this clonotype: Sequence at one end of the junction differs from germline and may be a read error. This rearrangement joins TRBV20-1 to TRBJ1-1, with a tentative D call TRBD1 (6 bases). This CDR3 is 13 amino acids long. Germline loops: CDR1 DFQATT, CDR2 SNEGSKA (reference sequence). Here the CDR3 reads CSARGGSDTEAFF. CDR3 nucleotide sequence: TGCAGTGCAAGAGGGGGGTCCGACACTGAAGCTTTCTTT.

There are many counts of this clonotype. V and J are TRBV20-1 and TRBJ2-5; D is unresolved. The V gene lost 3 bases and the J gene lost 2 bases, with 7 bases spanning the gap. Germline lookup yields CDR1 DFQATT and CDR2 SNEGSKA (reference sequence). There are 12 residues in the CDR3. CDR3 amino acids: CSASGLQETQYF. The CDR3 DNA follows: TGCAGTGCTAGCGGATTACAAGAGACCCAGTACTTC.

At least ten counts were recorded for this clonotype. This chain links TRBV7-2 with TRBJ2-7, with 9 bases fitting TRBD1. Per germline, CDR1 SGHTA and CDR2 FQGNSA. CDR3 length equals 15 residues. Trimming cost V 4 bases and J 6 bases; bases outside gene matches: 10. CDR3 region: CASSYRGTGYGEQYF. CDR3 coding DNA: TGTGCCAGCAGCTATAGGGGGACAGGGTATGGCGAGCAGTACTTC.

This clonotype showed up many times. V and J are TRBV20-1 and TRBJ2-7; TRBD2 matches 11 bases. Losses at the gene ends were 2 bases for V and 0 bases for J; bases not matched to a gene: 12. CDR1 is DFQATT and CDR2 is SNEGSKA in the germline V gene (reference sequence). This CDR3 is built from 18 residues. The CDR3 sequence: CSARYDSGRGAGSYEQYF. CDR3 DNA: TGCAGTGCTAGATACGATAGCGGGAGGGGGGCTGGCTCCTACGAGCAGTACTTC.

The sample holds many counts of this clonotype. The V and J genes are TRBV5-1 and TRBJ2-2; D unresolved. Trimming left V 0 bases short and J 5 bases short, with 14 bases between. Germline CDR1 reads SGHRS; CDR2 reads YFSETQ. This CDR3 spans 16 amino acids. In nucleotides, the CDR3 is TGCGCCAGCAGCTTGGAAGCGCTGGGTAAAACCGGGGAGCTGTTTTTT. Protein: CASSLEALGKTGELFF.

This clonotype was counted ten times or more. The chain links TRBV7-9 to TRBJ2-3, with D maybe TRBD2 (6 bases). V was clipped by 9 bases and J by 8 bases, with 21 bases between them. CDR1 is SEHNR, CDR2 FQNEAQ, per germline (reference sequence). This CDR3 is 14 amino acids long. The CDR3 DNA follows: TGTGCCAGTCTCCGGGACTTTGGACGCGGTACGCAGTATTTT. Protein product: CASLRDFGRGTQYF.

This chain joins TRBV20-1 and TRBJ1-6; TRBD1 matches at 7 bases. V shed 1 base, J shed 10 bases, and the junction held 13 bases outside the gene matches. This CDR3 is 16 amino acids long. Germline V gives CDR1 DFQATT, CDR2 SNEGSKA (reference sequence). The CDR3 spells CSARVFGQGEQSPLHF. The CDR3 region has the DNA TGCAGTGCTAGAGTCTTTGGGCAGGGGGAACAGTCACCCCTCCACTTT.

This clonotype has ten or more counts. This sequence joins TRBV20-1 and TRBJ2-2; D is possibly TRBD1 (6 bases). V lost 6 bases and J 0 bases, leaving 11 bases between the germline ends. The CDR3 is 14 amino acids. The germline CDR1 and CDR2 sequences are DFQATT and SNEGSKA (reference sequence). The CDR3 nucleotides read TGCAGTGCCTGGGACACGGCGAACACCGGGGAGCTGTTTTTT. It codes for CSAWDTANTGELFF.

This clonotype was observed many times. The V and J genes are TRBV20-1 and TRBJ2-3; D might be TRBD2 (5 bases). V was trimmed by 3 bases and J by 5 bases, leaving 9 bases between them. The CDR3 sequence is 12 residues long. CDR1 is DFQATT and CDR2 is SNEGSKA in the germline V gene (reference sequence). CDR3 region: CSARRDGDTQYF. CDR3 DNA sequence: TGCAGTGCTAGGAGGGATGGAGATACGCAGTATTTT.

In its sample, this clonotype was seen many times. The chain carries TRBV5-1 and TRBJ2-5, with 7 bases identical to TRBD1. Germline CDR1 SGHRS, CDR2 YFSETQ. The V and J ends lost 4 bases and 4 bases, in that order; junction bases with no gene match: 10. CDR3 size: 15 residues. The CDR3 is CASSQRQGLGETQYF. Written as DNA, the CDR3 is TGCGCCAGCAGCCAAAGACAGGGTTTGGGAGAGACCCAGTACTTC.

The J gene is TRBJ2-7, the V gene TRBV10-3; 7 bases line up with TRBD2. The V gene end was trimmed by 3 bases and the J gene end by 4 bases; junction bases not matched to a gene: 3. The CDR3 length is 13 residues. Germline V gene lookup returns CDR1 ENHRY and CDR2 SYGVKD. CDR3 region: CAISDQRGYEQYF. Written as DNA, the CDR3 is TGTGCCATCAGTGACCAGCGGGGTTACGAGCAGTACTTC.

Many counts were recorded for this clonotype. This rearrangement joins TRBV28 to TRBJ2-7; D gene unclear. Germline V gene sequence: CDR1 MDHEN, CDR2 SYDVKM. This CDR3 contains 12 residues. V shed 6 bases and J shed 9 bases, with 15 bases lying between them. The CDR3 loop is CASRGNALGQYF. As DNA, the CDR3 is TGTGCCAGCAGGGGAAACGCTTTAGGGCAGTACTTC.

This clonotype was recorded at least ten times. This chain joins TRBV10-3 and TRBJ1-2, with 10 nucleotides matching TRBD1. Germline V gene data show CDR1 as ENHRY and CDR2 as SYGVKD. After removal of 4 bases from V and 8 bases from J, the junction contained 10 bases not matched to a gene. The CDR3 sequence is 15 residues long. CDR3 sequence (DNA): TGTGCCATCAGTGGGCCGGGACAGGGGACTCAGGGCTACACCTTC. Protein product: CAISGPGQGTQGYTF.

This clonotype was seen more than once but under ten times. This sequence joins TRBV14 and TRBJ2-1, with D possibly being TRBD1 (5 bases). Germline CDR1 is SGHDN and CDR2 is FVKESK. The CDR3 contains 14 residues. V shed 2 bases and J shed 9 bases, with 14 bases lying between them. CDR3: CASSQILGVAEQFF. CDR3 sequence (DNA): TGTGCCAGCAGCCAAATTTTAGGGGTTGCTGAGCAGTTCTTC.

Many counts were recorded for this clonotype. The chain couples TRBV5-6 to TRBJ1-2; D call uncertain. Trimming pared 4 bases from V and 7 bases from J, leaving 17 bases between. The CDR3 extends over 14 amino acids. From germline, CDR1 is SGHDT and CDR2 YYEEEE. The CDR3 DNA reads TGTGCCAGCAGCCCGACGGGAATTTTGGGTGGCTACACCTTC. Its protein is CASSPTGILGGYTF.

This clonotype showed up many times. This chain uses TRBV6-5 with TRBJ2-7; no reliable D call. The CDR3 contains 11 residues. V dropped 8 bases and J dropped 4 bases, with 9 bases sitting between them. CDR1 and CDR2 from the germline V gene are MNHEY and SVGAGI. CDR3 in DNA: TGTGCCAGCTCCAAAGGGTACGAGCAGTACTTC. Protein product: CASSKGYEQYF.

At least ten counts were recorded for this clonotype. The rearrangement uses TRBV7-9 and TRBJ1-1; D gene unclear. V lost 0 bases, J lost 4 bases, and 9 bases lay in between. CDR3 length: 14 residues. Per the germline V gene, CDR1 is SEHNR and CDR2 is FQNEAQ (reference sequence). CDR3 residues: CASSLAGIGTEAFF. The CDR3 coding sequence is TGTGCCAGCAGCTTAGCTGGGATCGGCACTGAAGCTTTCTTT.